This T cell receptor beta chain was identified during a study of T-cell memory formation after mild COVID-19 (dated by TCRdb to the early 2020s). Some background on the complete study: TCR sequence clusters from the two donors were found to be largely donor specific. T-cell clones expanding and contracting after mild COVID-19 in two donors were tracked by longitudinal TCRalpha and TCRbeta repertoire sequencing. The cohort comprised two young, previously healthy adult volunteers, one female and one male. On the study overall, not on this receptor specifically: The study covered only a couple of mild cases, and larger cohorts including severe cases with pre-infection samples were considered necessary. Some responding clones were detected in pre-infection memory, which suggested that pre-existing cross-reactive memory T cells had joined the SARS-CoV-2 response. Clones contracting from day 15 to 85 had balanced CD4/CD8 phenotypes, while a second wave expanding from day 15 to 37 was biased towards CD4+. Whether the second-wave clones peaking on day 37 were SARS-CoV-2 specific was not confirmed. Contracting CD4+ clones were found mainly in CM and EM memory subsets, while CD8+ clones were enriched in EMRA.

The sequencing machine was an Illumina NovaSeq 6000. TCRalpha and TCRbeta cDNA libraries were constructed by 5'RACE with constant-segment primers, with sample barcodes and unique molecular identifiers being introduced. RNA was extracted from every sample with Trizol reagent. Amplification of the libraries took two PCR steps, and the second step added a second sample barcode plus Illumina TruSeq adapters. Libraries were sequenced on an Illumina NovaSeq with 2 x 150 bp paired-end reads. The original pipeline was this. The reads were demultiplexed and collapsed into UMI-guided consensus sequences using migec v1.2.7. Using mixcr v2.1.11, UMI consensuses were aligned to TRA and TRB V and J templates and then assembled into clonotypes. Clonotypes were classified as expanded or contracted when called significant by both edgeR and NoisET, with noise models trained on biological replicates. For edgeR calls, the thresholds were a false discovery rate-adjusted p below 0.01 and a log2 fold-change of 1. PCA with hierarchical clustering of max-normalized trajectories of the 1000 most abundant clonotypes was used as exploratory dynamics analysis. Separately sequenced CD4+ and CD8+ repertoires were used to assign the CD4 or CD8 phenotype of responding clones. The public reads were reprocessed in TCRdb via fastp at Q25 and MiXCR, keeping in-frame beta chains. CDR3 protein duplicates are merged, each entry listing the most common genes and DNA. The V and J calls and clone size come from TCRdb's table, not from the authors' own analysis. Across this sample there are approximately 430,000 distinct CDR3 sequences, with more than 20% seen only once. Jointly, the top ten make up around 12% of the sample.

Comment on this clonotype: The specificity of this receptor is unknown. No base quality information exists; no much larger clone differs at one position.

Ficoll-Paque density gradient centrifugation was the method used to isolate PBMCs. Relative to germline, V is missing 0 bases and J is missing 7 bases, with 9 bases of the junction outside any gene match. From a lookup of the germline V gene, CDR1 and CDR2 are MNHEY and SVGEGT. Inclusive of the bounding cysteine and phenylalanine, the CDR3 is 16 residues long. The entry retains the CDR3 DNA only, 48 bases that are in frame from base 1. The receptor was derived from an adult woman who had mild COVID-19 (a few samples of this study predate the infection). The sample titles of this study are shuffled in the database, so cell type and time point are left out; the donor was told from shared clones. The chain is assembled from TRBV6-2 or TRBV6-3 and TRBJ2-7; the central 10 bases match TRBD1. Sequences were obtained from PBMCs or a T cell subset sorted from them (not recorded which). In nucleotides, the sequence is TGTGCCAGCAGTTACTCGAAGAGACAGGGGGCGGATGAGCAGTACTTC. This codes for CASSYSKRQGADEQYF.